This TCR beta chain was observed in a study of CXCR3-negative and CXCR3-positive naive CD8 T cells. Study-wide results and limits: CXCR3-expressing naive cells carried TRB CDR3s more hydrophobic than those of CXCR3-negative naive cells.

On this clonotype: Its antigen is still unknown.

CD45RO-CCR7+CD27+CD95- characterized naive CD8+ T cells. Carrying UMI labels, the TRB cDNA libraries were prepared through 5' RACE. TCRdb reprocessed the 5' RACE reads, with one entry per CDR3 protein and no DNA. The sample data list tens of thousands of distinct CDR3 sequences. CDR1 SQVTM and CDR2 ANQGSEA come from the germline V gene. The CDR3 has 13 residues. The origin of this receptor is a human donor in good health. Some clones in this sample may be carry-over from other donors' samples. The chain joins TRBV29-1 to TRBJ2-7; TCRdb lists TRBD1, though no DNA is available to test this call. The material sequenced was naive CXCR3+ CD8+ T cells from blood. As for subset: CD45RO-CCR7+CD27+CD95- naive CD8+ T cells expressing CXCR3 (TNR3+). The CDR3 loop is CSVAPRDSYEQYF.